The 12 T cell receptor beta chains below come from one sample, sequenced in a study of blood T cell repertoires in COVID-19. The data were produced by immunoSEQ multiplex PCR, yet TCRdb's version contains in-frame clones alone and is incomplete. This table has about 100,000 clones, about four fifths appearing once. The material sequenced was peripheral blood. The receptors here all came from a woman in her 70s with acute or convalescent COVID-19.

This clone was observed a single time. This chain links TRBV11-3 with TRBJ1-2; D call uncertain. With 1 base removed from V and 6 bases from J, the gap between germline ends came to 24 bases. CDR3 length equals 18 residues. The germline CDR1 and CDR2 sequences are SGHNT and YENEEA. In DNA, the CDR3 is TGTGCCAGCAGCTTAGTTGGGAGTACTCCCAGCCGGGGTCATGGCTACACCTTC. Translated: CASSLVGSTPSRGHGYTF.

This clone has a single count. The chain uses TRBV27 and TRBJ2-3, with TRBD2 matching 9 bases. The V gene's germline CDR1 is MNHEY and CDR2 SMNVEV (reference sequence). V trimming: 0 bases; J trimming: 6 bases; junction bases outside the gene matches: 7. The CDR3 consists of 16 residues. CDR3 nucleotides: TGTGCCAGCAGTTTATCGATGGCGGGGGGGCGGGATACGCAGTATTTT. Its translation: CASSLSMAGGRDTQYF.

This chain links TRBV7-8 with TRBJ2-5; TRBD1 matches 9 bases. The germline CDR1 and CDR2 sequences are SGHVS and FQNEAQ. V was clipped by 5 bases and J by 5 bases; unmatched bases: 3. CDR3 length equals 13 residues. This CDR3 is CASSRTGVETQYF. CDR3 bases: TGTGCCAGCAGCCGGACAGGGGTGGAGACCCAGTACTTC.

This CDR3 is CASSPTQGIYGYTF. As DNA, the CDR3 is TGTGCCAGCTCACCAACACAGGGGATCTATGGCTACACCTTC. This chain connects TRBV18 to TRBJ1-2, with 7 bases identical to TRBD1. The CDR3 length is 14 residues. The junction had 4 bases not matched to a gene; V was cut back by 2 bases and J by 4 bases. CDR1 is KGHSH, CDR2 LQKENI, per germline.

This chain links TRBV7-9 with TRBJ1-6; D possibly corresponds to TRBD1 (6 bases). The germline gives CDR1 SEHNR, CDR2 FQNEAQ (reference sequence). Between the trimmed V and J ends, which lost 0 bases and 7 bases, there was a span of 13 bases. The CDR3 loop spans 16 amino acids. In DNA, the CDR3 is TGTGCCAGCAGCTTAGCGGACAGTAGGGGGAATTCACCCCTCCACTTT. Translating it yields CASSLADSRGNSPLHF.

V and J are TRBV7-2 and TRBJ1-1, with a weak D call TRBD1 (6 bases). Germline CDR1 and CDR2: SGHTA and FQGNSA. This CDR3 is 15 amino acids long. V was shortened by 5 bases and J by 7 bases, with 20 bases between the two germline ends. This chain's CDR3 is CASSPQGRPRSEAFF. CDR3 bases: TGTGCCAGCAGCCCCCAGGGGCGGCCCAGAAGTGAAGCTTTCTTT. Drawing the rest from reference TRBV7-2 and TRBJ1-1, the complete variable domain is GAGVSQSPSNKVTEKGKDVELRCDPISGHTALYWYRQSLGQGLEFLIYFQGNSAPDKSGLPSDRFSAERTGGSVSTLTIQRTQQEDSAVYLCASSPQGRPRSEAFFGQGTRLTVV.

CDR3 loop: CAWSARDRGSLNTEAFF. The CDR3, as DNA: TGTGCCTGGAGTGCCCGGGACAGGGGATCCCTGAACACTGAAGCTTTCTTT. The rearrangement links TRBV30 to TRBJ1-1, with TRBD1 identical over 10 bases. With 1 base clipped from V and 0 bases from J, the junction kept 8 bases outside the gene matches. Germline V gives CDR1 GTSNPN, CDR2 SVGIG (reference sequence). This CDR3 has 17 amino acids.

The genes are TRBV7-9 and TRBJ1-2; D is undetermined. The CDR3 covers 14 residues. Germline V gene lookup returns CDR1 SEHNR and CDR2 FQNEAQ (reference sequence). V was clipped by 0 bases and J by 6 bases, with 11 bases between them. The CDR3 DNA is TGTGCCAGCAGCTTAGCGGTGGGCCTGGATGGCTACACCTTC. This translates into CASSLAVGLDGYTF. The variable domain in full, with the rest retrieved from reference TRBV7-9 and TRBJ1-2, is DTGVSQNPRHKITKRGQNVTFRCDPISEHNRLYWYRQTLGQGPEFLTYFQNEAQLEKSRLLSDRFSAERPKGSFSTLEIQRTEQGDSAMYLCASSLAVGLDGYTFGSGTRLTVV.

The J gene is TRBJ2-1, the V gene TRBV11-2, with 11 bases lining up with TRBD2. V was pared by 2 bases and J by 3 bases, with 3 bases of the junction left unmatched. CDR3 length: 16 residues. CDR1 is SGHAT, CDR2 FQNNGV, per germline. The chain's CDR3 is CASSLRLAGIYNEQFF. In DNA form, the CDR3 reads TGTGCCAGCAGCTTAAGACTAGCGGGGATCTACAATGAGCAGTTCTTC.

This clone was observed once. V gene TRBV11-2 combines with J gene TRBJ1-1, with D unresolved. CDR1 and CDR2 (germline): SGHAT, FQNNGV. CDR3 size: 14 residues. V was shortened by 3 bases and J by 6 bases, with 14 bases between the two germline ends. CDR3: CASSFREYRPEAFF. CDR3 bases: TGTGCCAGCAGCTTTCGGGAGTATCGTCCTGAAGCTTTCTTT. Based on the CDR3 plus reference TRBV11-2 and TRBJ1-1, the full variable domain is EAGVAQSPRYKIIEKRQSVAFWCNPISGHATLYWYQQILGQGPKLLIQFQNNGVVDDSQLPKDRFSAERLKGVDSTLKIQPAKLEDSAVYLCASSFREYRPEAFFGQGTRLTVV.

CDR3 residues: CASSNAPRGVTEAFF. DNA of the CDR3: TGTGCCAGCAGCAATGCTCCCAGGGGGGTCACTGAAGCTTTCTTT. This chain links TRBV11-2 with TRBJ1-1, with TRBD1 identical over 7 bases. J was trimmed by 4 bases and V by 5 bases; bases with no gene match: 10. Germline CDR1 and CDR2: SGHAT and FQNNGV. The length of the CDR3 is 15 residues.

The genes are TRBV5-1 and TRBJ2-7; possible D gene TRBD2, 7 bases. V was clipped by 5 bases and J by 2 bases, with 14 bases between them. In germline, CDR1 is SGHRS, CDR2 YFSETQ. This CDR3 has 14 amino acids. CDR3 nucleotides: TGCGCCAGCAGGGGAACGGGGGGCCCCTACGAGCAGTACTTC. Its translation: CASRGTGGPYEQYF. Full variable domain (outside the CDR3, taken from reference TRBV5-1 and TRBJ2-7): KAGVTQTPRYLIKTRGQQVTLSCSPISGHRSVSWYQQTPGQGLQFLFEYFSETQRNKGNFPGRFSGRQFSNSRSEMNVSTLELGDSALYLCASRGTGGPYEQYFGPGTRLTVT.